The 14 T cell receptor beta chains listed next were all sequenced from one sample in a study of CXCR3-negative and CXCR3-positive naive CD8 T cells. Study-wide findings and caveats: CXCR3-positive naive cells had more hydrophobic TRB CDR3s than CXCR3-negative naive cells.

It was by 5' RACE with UMI labels that the TRB cDNA libraries were prepared. TCRdb re-called the 5' RACE reads, yielding one record per CDR3 amino acid sequence without DNA. This repertoire includes some 150,000 distinct CDR3 sequences. No antigens are known for them. Sample: naive CXCR3+ CD8+ T cells from blood. Subset meaning: CD45RO-CCR7+CD27+CD95- naive CD8+ T cells expressing CXCR3 (TNR3+). Receptor source: a human donor in good health. Some clones in this sample may be carry-over from other donors' samples.

The chain is built from TRBV13 and TRBJ2-1; TCRdb reports TRBD2, a call that lacks DNA to check it against. This CDR3 has 16 amino acids. In germline, CDR1 is PRHDT, CDR2 FYEKMQ (reference sequence). CDR3 protein: CASSSRPGPWGNEQFF.

This chain links TRBV7-6 with TRBJ2-7; TCRdb gives TRBD1 as the D gene, but with no DNA this cannot be confirmed. The CDR3 contains 17 residues. Germline V gene lookup returns CDR1 SGHVS and CDR2 FNYEAQ. CDR3 residues: CASSLVGGALGILEQYF.

The chain uses TRBV3-2 and TRBJ2-5; as DNA is missing, the TRBD2 call by TCRdb cannot be tested. TRBV3-2 is a known pseudogene. This CDR3 is built from 17 residues. CDR3 residues: CASSYVERGPDQETQYF.

V is TRBV5-5 and J is TRBJ2-1. The CDR3 runs 14 residues. Germline values: CDR1 SGHKS, CDR2 YYEKEE (reference sequence). The CDR3: CASSLFSFVYEQFF. Complete variable domain (other parts from reference TRBV5-5 and TRBJ2-1): DAGVTQSPTHLIKTRGQQVTLRCSPISGHKSVSWYQQVLGQGPQFIFQYYEKEERGRGNFPDRFSARQFPNYSSELNVNALLLGDSALYLCASSLFSFVYEQFFGPGTRLTVL.

The genes are TRBV7-9 and TRBJ1-2; as DNA is missing, the TRBD1 call by TCRdb cannot be tested. CDR1 and CDR2 (germline): SEHNR, FQNEAQ (reference sequence). The CDR3 runs 17 residues. CDR3 sequence reads: CASSRGASAALNYGYTF. Complete variable domain (other parts from reference TRBV7-9 and TRBJ1-2): DTGVSQNPRHKITKRGQNVTFRCDPISEHNRLYWYRQTLGQGPEFLTYFQNEAQLEKSRLLSDRFSAERPKGSFSTLEIQRTEQGDSAMYLCASSRGASAALNYGYTFGSGTRLTVV.

The rearrangement joins TRBV28 to TRBJ2-3; TCRdb picks TRBD2, but there is no DNA to check that call. The CDR3 covers 16 residues. CDR1 is MDHEN and CDR2 is SYDVKM in the germline V gene. CDR3 sequence reads: CASSSALSGRSDTQYF.

The chain couples TRBV6-6 to TRBJ1-4; the TRBD1 assignment by TCRdb is unverifiable without DNA. CDR3 length: 16 residues. From germline, CDR1 is MNHNY and CDR2 SVGAGI (reference sequence). The CDR3 here is CASSYSQGTGYEKLFF.

The V gene is TRBV5-5, the J gene TRBJ2-2; the D call from TCRdb, TRBD1, cannot be confirmed without DNA. The CDR3 extends over 17 amino acids. The V gene's germline CDR1 is SGHKS and CDR2 YYEKEE (reference sequence). CDR3 in amino acids: CASSLLSTGGLAGELFF.

The chain's CDR3 is CASSFWDEQFF. The V call is TRBV12-3 or TRBV12-4, the J call TRBJ2-1; TCRdb's assignment of TRBD1 cannot be checked, as there is no DNA. This CDR3 is built from 11 residues.

The genes are TRBV4-1 and TRBJ1-1; lacking DNA, the TRBD1 call made by TCRdb goes unchecked. Looked up from germline, CDR1 is MGHRA and CDR2 is YSYEKL. This CDR3 region has 17 residues. CDR3 residues: CASSQVLTGGSNTEAFF.

The rearrangement links TRBV12-3 or TRBV12-4 to TRBJ1-5. The CDR3 runs to 13 residues. The CDR3 spells CASSRYSNQPQHF.

The rearrangement links TRBV7-9 to TRBJ2-7; with no DNA, the TCRdb D assignment of TRBD1 cannot be verified. There are 14 residues in the CDR3. From germline, CDR1 is SEHNR and CDR2 FQNEAQ (reference sequence). Here the CDR3 reads CASSRKTDSYEQYF.

CDR3 residues: CASRRRTSGSDETQYF. V usage is TRBV28 and J usage is TRBJ2-5; the D gene TCRdb calls, TRBD2, cannot be checked with no DNA. Germline V gene data show CDR1 as MDHEN and CDR2 as SYDVKM. This CDR3 is 16 amino acids long.

V usage is TRBV7-9 and J usage is TRBJ1-5; lacking DNA, the TRBD1 call made by TCRdb goes unchecked. Per the germline V gene, CDR1 is SEHNR and CDR2 is FQNEAQ (reference sequence). The CDR3 is made up of 14 amino acids. CDR3 protein: CASSYTGSGQPQHF.